This T cell receptor (beta chain) derives from a study of cytomegalovirus exposure and HLA in healthy donors. In germline, CDR1 is MNHNS, CDR2 SASEGT. The CDR3 loop spans 14 amino acids. Germline trimming cut 4 bases from V and 5 bases from J; bases unmatched to any gene: 1. Study conclusions and caveats: There were about 160 TCR beta chains listed as cytomegalovirus-associated. After further analysis at a later stage, 16,951 TCR beta sequences were associated with HLA alleles at 0.05 false discovery rate.

The PCR used 60 Vbeta and 13 Jbeta primers. The data were produced by immunoSEQ multiplex PCR, yet TCRdb's version contains in-frame clones alone and is incomplete. The repertoire holds approximately 100,000 clones, 60% to 75% seen once, with 3.2% in the top ten. With regard to this clone: Antigen unknown.

The sequenced sample was PBMCs. This clonotype originated in a man aged 60 to 75 in good health and CMV-seronegative. The chain joins TRBV6-1 to TRBJ1-6, with TRBD1 identical over 8 bases. The CDR3 bases are TGTGCCAGCAGTGCGACAGGGGATAATTCACCCCTCCACTTT. The encoded protein is CASSATGDNSPLHF.